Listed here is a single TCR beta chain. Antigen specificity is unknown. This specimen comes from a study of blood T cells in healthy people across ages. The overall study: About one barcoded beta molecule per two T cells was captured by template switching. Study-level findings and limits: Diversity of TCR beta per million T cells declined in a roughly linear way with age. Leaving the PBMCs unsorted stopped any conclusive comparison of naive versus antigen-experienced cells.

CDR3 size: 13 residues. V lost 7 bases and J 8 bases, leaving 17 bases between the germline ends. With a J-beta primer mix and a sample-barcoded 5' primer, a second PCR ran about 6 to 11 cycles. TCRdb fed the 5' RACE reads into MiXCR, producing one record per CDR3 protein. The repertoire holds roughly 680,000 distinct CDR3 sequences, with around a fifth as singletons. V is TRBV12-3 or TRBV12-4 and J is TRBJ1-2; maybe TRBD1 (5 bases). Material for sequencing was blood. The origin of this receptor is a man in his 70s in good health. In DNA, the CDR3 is TGTGCCAGCACAACAGGTGGTTTGGGCGGCTACACCTTC. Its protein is CASTTGGLGGYTF.